This paragraph reports one T cell receptor (beta chain). The data stem from a study of cytotoxic CD8 clonotypes in ibrutinib-treated CLL. Sequencing sought depths of 1 in 200,000 to 1 in 1 million T cells. The method was immunoSEQ multiplex PCR; TCRdb's version includes in-frame clones alone and lacks a portion of them. Counted here are 30,000 to 40,000 clones, over 55% occurring once; the ten biggest clones make up roughly a sixth. The CDR3 has 18 residues. Trimming pared 3 bases from V and 0 bases from J, leaving 20 bases between. CDR1 and CDR2 (germline): MRHNA, SNTAGT. The chain combines TRBV6-4 with TRBJ1-1; a possible D gene is TRBD1 (5 bases). This TCR came from a human donor with chronic lymphocytic leukemia. The source was PBMCs, collected at disease progression, from a patient treated with ibrutinib. CDR3 sequence reads: CASSDRPLQATMNTEAFF. Written as DNA, the CDR3 is TGTGCCAGCAGTGATCGTCCCCTACAGGCGACTATGAACACTGAAGCTTTCTTT.